These T cell receptor beta chains were read from a single sample in a study of CD8 T cells in ankylosing spondylitis. MiXCR, run by TCRdb on the 5' RACE reads, gives a single entry per CDR3 protein. Of under 450,000 distinct CDR3 sequences in the sample, 15% to 20% are singletons; the top ten hold just over 1%. The sequenced material came from blood, either unsorted or a sorted T cell fraction (not recorded which). The receptor set was obtained from a male donor with ankylosing spondylitis. The CDR3 runs from the conserved cysteine through the conserved F or W. A D gene is named only where the DNA matches it firmly. The listing skips clone size in some rows; elsewhere it reads once, few, many or a size class.

DNA: TGTGCCAGCAGCTTAGCGCGACAGGGGGGCGTCCAGCCCCAGCATTTT; CDR3: CASSLARQGGVQPQHF; J: TRBJ1-5; D: TRBD1; size: few; V: TRBV7-2
DNA: TGTGCCAGCAGCTTAACCCTGGGGGATGAGCAGTTCTTC; CDR3: CASSLTLGDEQFF; J: TRBJ2-1; D: .; size: once; V: TRBV7-2
DNA: TGCAGTGCTAGAGACCAGGGACTAGCGGGAAAAAAAGATACGCAGTATTTT; CDR3: CSARDQGLAGKKDTQYF; J: TRBJ2-3; D: TRBD2; size: .; V: TRBV20-1
DNA: TGTGCCAGCAGCCCGACGAGAGAAAACATTCAGTACTTC; CDR3: CASSPTRENIQYF; J: TRBJ2-4; D: .; size: .; V: TRBV7-8
DNA: TGTGCCAGCACCGGGACTAGCTTTAGGAATGAGCAGTTCTTC; CDR3: CASTGTSFRNEQFF; J: TRBJ2-1; D: TRBD2; size: few; V: TRBV12-3/TRBV12-4
DNA: TGTGCCAGCAGTTTCGCGTCCTCTGGGGCCAACGTCCTGACTTTC; CDR3: CASSFASSGANVLTF; J: TRBJ2-6; D: .; size: .; V: TRBV27
DNA: TGTGCCAGCAGCCTCCAACCGCCGGGGGGGAGCACAGATACGCAGTATTTT; CDR3: CASSLQPPGGSTDTQYF; J: TRBJ2-3; D: TRBD2; size: .; V: TRBV9
DNA: TGTGCCAGCACTCCCGGGGGCCAGAGGAGCTCCTACGAGCAGTACTTC; CDR3: CASTPGGQRSSYEQYF; J: TRBJ2-7; D: .; size: many; V: TRBV12-3/TRBV12-4
DNA: TGTGCCAGCAGCTTAGGAGCGACTTCCTACAATGAGCAGTTCTTC; CDR3: CASSLGATSYNEQFF; J: TRBJ2-1; D: .; size: many; V: TRBV7-3
DNA: TGTGCCAGCAGTGACACCGGGACGAGACGTACGTGGCAGTACTTC; CDR3: CASSDTGTRRTWQYF; J: TRBJ2-7; D: .; size: few; V: TRBV6-2/TRBV6-3
DNA: TGTGCCAGCAGCCCAAACACGAACACTGAAGCTTTCTTT; CDR3: CASSPNTNTEAFF; J: TRBJ1-1; D: .; size: few; V: TRBV6-1
DNA: TGCGCCAGCAGCTTGGCCGGGACAGGGGGTCAGAGTGAGCAGTTCTTC; CDR3: CASSLAGTGGQSEQFF; J: TRBJ2-1; D: TRBD1; size: few; V: TRBV5-1
DNA: TGTGCCAGCAGTACCCGGACTAGCGCCCTACACCCAGATACGCAGTATTTT; CDR3: CASSTRTSALHPDTQYF; J: TRBJ2-3; D: TRBD2; size: few; V: TRBV6-1
DNA: TGTGCCAGCAGCCAAGATATCGGGGAGCGGACCCAGTACTTC; CDR3: CASSQDIGERTQYF; J: TRBJ2-5; D: .; size: .; V: TRBV4-2